This TCR beta chain was sequenced for a study of T cells in Graves' hyperthyroidism and ophthalmopathy. This clonotype was recorded at least ten times. As yet, its antigen is unknown. Germline CDR1 is MNHEY and CDR2 is SVGAGI. V was cut by 7 bases and J by 4 bases, with 16 bases left in between. This CDR3 region has 14 residues. Study-wide findings and caveats: In the blood, most expanded thyroid clonotypes above 0.001 appeared as well. Ophthalmopathy stood apart from stable hyperthyroidism in a 13 V-J model.

Ophthalmopathy patients all had a Clinical Activity Score of at least 3, a NOSPECS grade of at least 4 and disease under 3 months old. PBMCs came from more than 9.5 ml fresh peripheral blood. Template material for amplifying TCR beta CDR3 regions consisted of RNA transcripts. HTBI primers drove first-round RT-PCR of the TCR CDR3. TCRdb ran MiXCR on the multiplex PCR reads and lists one entry per CDR3 protein. The sample includes around 340,000 distinct CDR3 sequences, 15% to 20% of them seen just once. The receptor was isolated from a woman between 40 and 55 years old with Graves' ophthalmopathy. Sequenced material: blood. The chain uses TRBV6-5 and TRBJ1-1, with D hard to call. Written as DNA, the CDR3 is TGTGCCAGCAAACAGAGACCCGGGGTCACTGAAGCTTTCTTT. It encodes CASKQRPGVTEAFF.